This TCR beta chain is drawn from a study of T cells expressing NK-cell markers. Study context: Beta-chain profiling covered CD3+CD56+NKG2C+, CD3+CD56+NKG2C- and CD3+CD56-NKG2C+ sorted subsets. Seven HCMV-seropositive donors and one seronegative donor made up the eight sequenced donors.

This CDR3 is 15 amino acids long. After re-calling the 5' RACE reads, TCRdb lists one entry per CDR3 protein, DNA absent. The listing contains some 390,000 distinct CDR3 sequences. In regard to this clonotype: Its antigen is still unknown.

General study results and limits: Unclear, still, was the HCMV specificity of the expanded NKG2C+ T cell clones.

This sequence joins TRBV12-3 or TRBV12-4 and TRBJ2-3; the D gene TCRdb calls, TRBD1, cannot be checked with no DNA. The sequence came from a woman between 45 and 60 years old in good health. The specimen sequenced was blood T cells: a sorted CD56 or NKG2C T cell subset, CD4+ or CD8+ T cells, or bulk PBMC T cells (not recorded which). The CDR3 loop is CASSLQGGPTDTQYF.